This TCR beta chain was identified in a study of CD4 T cells in relation to SARS-CoV-2 and coronaviruses. Findings and caveats of the study: In around 67% of donors, memory CD4+ clonotypes crossrecognized SARS-CoV-2 and at least one common cold coronavirus spike. Each donor contributed either pre-pandemic or post-infection samples, not both.

On this clone itself: Its antigen is undetermined.

V lost 1 base, J lost 8 bases, and 11 bases lay in between. There are 13 residues in the CDR3. CDR1 MNHNS and CDR2 SASEGT come from the germline V gene. The unexposed donors gave CD4+ T cells in about 2010-2019, prior to COVID-19. CD4+ T cells were isolated from the cells after around 11 days of culture. Cells permitting, SARS-CoV-2 S/N and four cold-coronavirus spikes were tested on unexposed-donor CD4+ T cells. Clones were read by immunoSEQ multiplex PCR, and TCRdb kept only the in-frame ones, dropping some. The repertoire consists of roughly 25,000 clones, with 77% occurring once and the leading ten covering 15% to 20%.

This clonotype was sampled from a human donor in good health. The sample was CD4+ T cells from PBMCs, cultured in vitro. The rearrangement joins TRBV6-1 to TRBJ1-1; D is possibly TRBD1 (5 bases). In DNA form, the CDR3 reads TGTGCCAGCAGTGAAGGGAGGGGTGGGGAAGCTTTCTTT. It is translated as CASSEGRGGEAFF.